The sequence of this T cell receptor (beta chain) was determined in a study of cytomegalovirus exposure and HLA in healthy donors. Amplification used 60 Vbeta primers and 13 Jbeta primers. Measured with immunoSEQ multiplex PCR; TCRdb has only the in-frame clones, and not every one. Here the sample spans some 130,000 clones, roughly three quarters being singletons. The CDR3 is 15 residues long. CDR1 is SGHTA, CDR2 FQGNSA, per germline. The V and J ends lost 1 base and 3 bases, in that order; junction bases with no gene match: 5. Study-level findings and limits: The records held CMV serostatus as the only immune exposure information. Later on, an analysis tied 15,000 to 20,000 TCR beta sequences to HLA alleles at 0.05 false discovery rate. Later on, a genetic analysis was performed. It linked a missense variant in DCLRE1C with V- and J-gene trimming of TCR beta. Later analysis indicated greater clonal expansion among HLA-associated TCR beta chains than among equally common other chains.

In regard to this clone: Its antigen is unidentified. This sample includes further DNA sequences coding for the same CDR3.

This sequence joins TRBV7-2 and TRBJ2-7; 8 bases map to TRBD1. Sequenced input: PBMCs. This receptor was identified in a man aged 30 to 45 in good health and CMV-seronegative. CDR3: CASSLGSGGLYEQYF. The CDR3 DNA reads as TGTGCCAGCAGCTTAGGGTCAGGGGGCCTCTACGAGCAGTACTTC.